This is a list of T cell receptor beta chains from one sample in a study of shared clonotypes between healthy human individuals. TCRdb's copy holds only in-frame clones and misses some; the assay was immunoSEQ multiplex PCR. The profile shows hundreds of thousands of clones, 90% to 95% of them singletons. Sequencing was carried out using naive CD8+ T cells sorted from blood. These receptors came from a woman aged 25 to 39 in good health. CDR3s include the opening cysteine and the closing phenylalanine or tryptophan. The D gene is left open where the match is weak. Clone size is shown for a subset of rows, as once, few, many or a class of expanded clone.

d_gene | j_gene | abundance | v_gene | CDR3aa | CDR3nt
- | TRBJ2-7 | - | TRBV13 | CASSLIGEQYF | TGTGCCAGCAGCTTAATTGGCGAGCAGTACTTC
TRBD2 | TRBJ2-3 | - | TRBV2 | CASNGLAGTDTQYF | TGTGCCAGCAATGGACTAGCGGGCACAGATACGCAGTATTTT
TRBD2 | TRBJ2-5 | - | TRBV7-9 | CASRTSGETQYF | TGTGCCAGCAGAACTAGCGGGGAGACCCAGTACTTC
- | TRBJ1-1 | - | TRBV5-1 | CASSLTADEAFF | TGCGCCAGCAGCTTAACGGCAGATGAAGCTTTCTTT
- | TRBJ1-2 | - | TRBV11-2 | CASSLDSSYGYTF | TGTGCCAGCAGCTTAGACAGCTCCTATGGCTACACCTTC
TRBD1 | TRBJ2-7 | once | TRBV5-5 | CASSLDRITYEQYF | TGTGCCAGCAGCCTGGACAGGATTACCTACGAGCAGTACTTC
TRBD2 | TRBJ2-7 | - | TRBV5-4 | CASSAGLAGNSYEQYF | TGTGCCAGCAGCGCGGGACTAGCGGGCAACTCCTACGAGCAGTACTTC
TRBD1 | TRBJ1-1 | - | TRBV6-5 | CASRGQGITEAFF | TGTGCCAGCAGGGGACAGGGGATTACTGAAGCTTTCTTT
- | TRBJ1-1 | - | TRBV27 | CASSQQGGVTEAFF | TGTGCCAGCAGCCAACAGGGTGGGGTCACTGAAGCTTTCTTT
- | TRBJ2-1 | - | TRBV6-1 | CASSVTGTMNNEQFF | TGTGCCAGCAGTGTTACAGGGACTATGAACAATGAGCAGTTCTTC
- | TRBJ2-5 | - | TRBV7-9 | CASSWGAGETQYF | TGTGCCAGCAGCTGGGGGGCCGGGGAGACCCAGTACTTC
- | TRBJ1-4 | - | TRBV5-8 | CASPLVYRFGVTTNEKLFF | TGTGCCAGCCCCCTAGTGTATCGTTTCGGGGTAACAACTAATGAAAAACTGTTTTTT
TRBD2 | TRBJ2-1 | - | TRBV5-8 | CASSLRGRRNEQFF | TGTGCCAGCAGCTTGCGCGGGAGGAGGAATGAGCAGTTCTTC
- | TRBJ1-2 | - | TRBV28 | CASSALKGGPRDYGYTF | TGTGCCAGCAGTGCTCTAAAGGGGGGGCCGAGGGACTATGGCTACACCTTC
- | TRBJ1-5 | - | TRBV7-8 | CASSLAGRVSNQPQHF | TGTGCCAGCAGCTTAGCGGGAAGGGTTTCTAATCAGCCCCAGCATTTT
- | TRBJ2-7 | - | TRBV29-1 | CSVLEKSYEQYF | TGCAGCGTTTTGGAGAAATCCTACGAGCAGTACTTC
- | TRBJ2-7 | - | TRBV6-6 | CASSYHSWFSYEQYF | TGTGCCAGCAGTTACCACTCATGGTTCTCCTACGAGCAGTACTTC
TRBD2 | TRBJ2-7 | - | TRBV11-2 | CASSSARLARSYEQYF | TGTGCCAGCAGCTCCGCCCGACTAGCGAGATCCTACGAGCAGTACTTC
- | TRBJ2-7 | once | TRBV11-2 | CASSLNRGSHEQYF | TGTGCCAGCAGCTTAAATCGGGGGTCCCACGAGCAGTACTTC
- | TRBJ1-1 | - | TRBV7-6 | CASSLAGDGTEAFF | TGTGCCAGCAGCTTAGCGGGGGACGGAACTGAAGCTTTCTTT